The 13 T cell receptor beta chains given below trace back to one sample, sequenced in a study of blood T cell repertoires in COVID-19. Assay used: immunoSEQ multiplex PCR; TCRdb lists only in-frame clones, some missing. The sample has over 80,000 clones; around three quarters are singletons. Sequenced: peripheral blood. Receptors were obtained from a woman aged 45-59 years with acute or convalescent COVID-19.

This clone was seen only a few times. The chain has TRBV3-1 (or the pseudogene TRBV3-2) and TRBJ1-2, with 11 bases identical to TRBD1. In germline, CDR1 is LGHDT, CDR2 YNNKEL (reference sequence). This CDR3 has 16 amino acids. Trimming cost V 9 bases and J 4 bases; bases outside gene matches: 13. In DNA form, the CDR3 reads TGTGCCAGTAGCGAGGACAGGGGGCGGGGAAGCTATGGCTACACCTTC. Its translation is CASSEDRGRGSYGYTF.

This clone was counted once. The chain recombines TRBV5-1 with TRBJ2-7; tentatively, D is TRBD1 (6 bases). This CDR3 has 17 residues. CDR1 and CDR2 from the germline V gene are SGHRS and YFSETQ. V lost 0 bases to trimming and J lost 2 bases, with 18 bases between them. CDR3: CASSLDPFNRDPYEQYF. DNA for the CDR3: TGCGCCAGCAGCTTGGATCCCTTTAACAGGGACCCCTACGAGCAGTACTTC.

V is TRBV10-3 and J is TRBJ2-3; possibly TRBD2 for D (6 bases). The CDR3 totals 13 residues. Looked up from germline, CDR1 is ENHRY and CDR2 is SYGVKD. V dropped 6 bases and J dropped 0 bases, with 7 bases sitting between them. DNA of the CDR3: TGTGCCATCAGGGGAGGTAGCACAGATACGCAGTATTTT. It specifies CAIRGGSTDTQYF.

The chain couples TRBV9 to TRBJ2-7; weak D call: TRBD2 (6 bases). The CDR3 loop spans 15 amino acids. V was trimmed by 4 bases and J by 0 bases, leaving 14 bases between them. Germline V gives CDR1 SGDLS, CDR2 YYNGEE. CDR3 in amino acids: CASSPGGDSSYEQYF. CDR3 coding DNA: TGTGCCAGCAGCCCCGGAGGGGATAGCTCCTACGAGCAGTACTTC.

This clone was seen more than once but under ten times. The chain uses TRBV7-8 and TRBJ1-6; 9 bases line up with TRBD1. The J segment lost 10 bases and the V segment lost 5 bases, leaving 15 bases of the junction unmatched. The CDR3 is 17 residues long. CDR1 and CDR2 (germline): SGHVS, FQNEAQ. The CDR3: CASSPGAPGQGGSPLHF. CDR3 coding DNA: TGTGCCAGCAGCCCAGGTGCCCCGGGACAGGGCGGATCACCCCTCCACTTT.

The chain employs TRBV28 and TRBJ1-1; weak D call: TRBD1 (5 bases). V was cut by 2 bases and J by 4 bases, with 11 bases left in between. The CDR3 is 14 amino acids. Germline values: CDR1 MDHEN, CDR2 SYDVKM. In DNA form, the CDR3 reads TGTGCCAGCAGTTTAGGTGGGCAGGGCACTGAAGCTTTCTTT. This gives the protein CASSLGGQGTEAFF.

The rearrangement uses TRBV4-1 and TRBJ1-2, with unresolved D. V was shortened by 0 bases and J by 4 bases, with 15 bases between the two germline ends. The CDR3 length is 16 residues. CDR1 is MGHRA and CDR2 is YSYEKL in the germline V gene. CDR3: CASSQEVGTEVYGYTF. The CDR3 DNA reads as TGCGCCAGCAGCCAAGAGGTAGGAACGGAGGTCTATGGCTACACCTTC.

Here the CDR3 reads CASSLEGVNGYGYTF. The CDR3 DNA reads TGTGCCAGCAGCTTAGAGGGGGTAAACGGCTATGGCTACACCTTC. The rearrangement uses TRBV7-2 and TRBJ1-2, with a tentative D call TRBD1 (6 bases). The CDR3 length is 15 residues. CDR1 and CDR2 (germline): SGHTA, FQGNSA. Trimming left V 1 base short and J 4 bases short, with 13 bases between.

This chain links TRBV21-1 with TRBJ2-4; TRBD1 reflects the table's D call only, with no check against the DNA. TRBV21-1 is flagged as a pseudogene. The length of the CDR3 is 14 residues. The chain's CDR3 is CASSLQLSKNIQYF. CDR3 sequence (DNA): TGTGCCAGCAGCCTTCAGTTAAGCAAAAACATTCAGTACTTC.

The chain combines TRBV7-3 with TRBJ2-2; TRBD2 matches at 13 bases. The length of the CDR3 is 16 residues. The V gene's germline CDR1 is SGHTA and CDR2 FQGTGA. V shed 3 bases and J 8 bases; nucleotides not matched to a gene: 6. This CDR3 reads CASSFTSGGAPGELFF. The CDR3 region has the DNA TGTGCCAGCAGCTTCACTAGCGGGGGGGCCCCAGGGGAGCTGTTTTTT.

The CDR3 here is CASGFGESSYNEQFF. The CDR3 DNA reads TGTGCTAGTGGTTTTGGGGAGAGCTCCTACAATGAGCAGTTCTTC. This chain links TRBV12-5 with TRBJ2-1; D may be TRBD2 (5 bases). The germline V gene has CDR1 LGHNT and CDR2 FRNRAP. The CDR3 extends over 15 amino acids. Trimming pared 3 bases from V and 0 bases from J, leaving 9 bases between.

The gene calls are TRBV6-2 or TRBV6-3 and TRBJ1-5; tentatively, D is TRBD1 (5 bases). Germline V gene lookup returns CDR1 MNHEY and CDR2 SVGEGT. This CDR3 region has 17 residues. V lost 0 bases, J lost 1 base, and 13 bases lay in between. The CDR3 loop reads CASSYSGAQGSNQPQHF. DNA of the CDR3: TGTGCCAGCAGTTACTCTGGGGCCCAGGGAAGCAATCAGCCCCAGCATTTT.

The gene calls are TRBV18 and TRBJ1-2; no firm D call. The CDR3 contains 15 residues. Per germline, CDR1 KGHSH and CDR2 LQKENI. Between the trimmed V and J ends, which lost 8 bases and 9 bases, there was a span of 25 bases. In nucleotides, the CDR3 is TGTGCCAGCCCCTGCGGGGTTGTGGTAGATTTTTGCTACACCTTC. This gives the protein CASPCGVVVDFCYTF. Complete variable domain (other parts from reference TRBV18 and TRBJ1-2): NAGVMQNPRHLVRRRGQEARLRCSPMKGHSHVYWYRQLPEEGLKFMVYLQKENIIDESGMPKERFSAEFPKEGPSILRIQQVVRGDSAAYFCASPCGVVVDFCYTFGSGTRLTVV.